This passage covers 5 T cell receptor beta chains from one sample sequenced in a study of long-term antiretroviral therapy in people with HIV. A v3.0 immunoSEQ assay was performed at survey level. Sequenced by immunoSEQ multiplex PCR; TCRdb stores in-frame clones only, minus some. The sample lists about 25,000 clones, 65% to 90% occurring once. The specimen was unsorted PBMCs, collected 1.2 years after starting antiretroviral therapy. These receptors were collected from a man aged 50 to 60 with HIV.

CDR3 nucleotide sequence: TGTGCCAGCAGCTCGAACAGGGGCTACGAGCAGTACTTC. The encoded protein is CASSSNRGYEQYF. The chain carries TRBV7-2 and TRBJ2-7; 7 bases align to TRBD1. This CDR3 has 13 amino acids. V dropped 4 bases and J dropped 3; count of bases not matched to a gene: 3. Looked up from germline, CDR1 is SGHTA and CDR2 is FQGNSA. The full variable domain, its missing parts supplied by reference TRBV7-2 and TRBJ2-7, is GAGVSQSPSNKVTEKGKDVELRCDPISGHTALYWYRQSLGQGLEFLIYFQGNSAPDKSGLPSDRFSAERTGGSVSTLTIQRTQQEDSAVYLCASSSNRGYEQYFGPGTRLTVT.

This clone was detected once. The chain combines TRBV15 with TRBJ2-5; 8 nucleotides line up with TRBD1. V shed 4 bases, J shed 4 bases, and the junction held 8 bases outside the gene matches. CDR1 is LNHNV, CDR2 YYDKDF, per germline (reference sequence). The length of the CDR3 is 15 residues. CDR3 DNA: TGTGCCACCAGCACTGGACAGGGTGGGGGAGAGACCCAGTACTTC. It yields the protein CATSTGQGGGETQYF.

The chain recombines TRBV4-1 with TRBJ1-2; D call uncertain. V was trimmed by 1 base and J by 6 bases, leaving 9 bases between them. The CDR3 loop spans 13 amino acids. Germline lookup yields CDR1 MGHRA and CDR2 YSYEKL. The CDR3 DNA follows: TGCGCCAGCAGCCAAGTGTCCGTAGATGGCTACACCTTC. This codes for CASSQVSVDGYTF.

The V gene is TRBV7-6, the J gene TRBJ2-2; 8 bases map to TRBD2. CDR3 length: 15 amino acids. Unmatched junction bases numbered 6, after V lost 5 bases and J lost 4 bases. CDR1 and CDR2 from the germline V gene are SGHVS and FNYEAQ. Here the CDR3 reads CASSAGTSFTGELFF. The CDR3 coding sequence is TGTGCCAGCAGCGCAGGGACTAGTTTCACCGGGGAGCTGTTTTTT.

The rearrangement joins TRBV5-1 to TRBJ1-2, with D perhaps TRBD1 (5 bases). The V end was cut by 7 bases, the J end by 8 bases, with 18 bases between. The CDR3 extends over 13 amino acids. CDR1 and CDR2 from the germline V gene are SGHRS and YFSETQ. The CDR3 DNA sequence: TGCGCCAGCGCACCGGACATAACAGTAGGCTACACCTTC. Translation: CASAPDITVGYTF.